The 22 T cell receptor beta chains below come from one sample, sequenced in a study of T-cell memory formation after mild COVID-19 (dated by TCRdb to about 2021). The method was 5' RACE. The instrument was an Illumina NovaSeq 6000. Through fastp at Q25 and MiXCR, TCRdb rebuilt clones from the public reads, retaining in-frame beta chains. Rows with a matching CDR3 protein are joined into one entry that keeps the most common DNA and genes. The sample records around 320,000 distinct CDR3 sequences, roughly an eighth of which are singletons. About 21% of the sample is taken by the ten largest. Input material: PBMCs or a T cell subset sorted from them (not recorded which). The receptors come from a man in his late teens or twenties who had mild COVID-19 (a few samples of this study predate the infection). The sample titles of this study are shuffled in the database, so cell type and time point are left out; the donor was told from shared clones.

This sequence joins TRBV3-1 and TRBJ2-1, with 7 bases fitting TRBD1. The CDR3 contains 17 residues. Trimming at V came to 1 base and at J to 8 bases, leaving 14 bases not matched to a gene. Germline V gene data show CDR1 as LGHDT and CDR2 as YNNKEL (reference sequence). The CDR3 bases are TGTGCCAGCAGCCAAGCTCTTGGGACAGTTTCTGGCGATGAGCAGTTCTTC. This codes for CASSQALGTVSGDEQFF.

This clonotype was counted between two and nine times. The J gene is TRBJ1-4, the V gene TRBV20-1; D may be TRBD1 (5 bases). The CDR3 consists of 15 residues. V was trimmed by 6 bases and J by 6 bases, leaving 20 bases between them. Germline V lookup: CDR1 DFQATT, CDR2 SNEGSKA (reference sequence). The CDR3 DNA reads TGCAGTGCCCGAGCGGGACCCGACCCATATGAAAAACTGTTTTTT. Residues: CSARAGPDPYEKLFF.

This clonotype has only a few counts. The chain is built from TRBV12-3 or TRBV12-4 and TRBJ1-4, with TRBD1 identical over 10 bases. With V trimmed by 6 bases and J by 5 bases, 3 bases remained unmatched. This CDR3 is built from 14 residues. CDR3 loop: CASRTDRGNEKLFF. As DNA, the CDR3 is TGTGCCAGCAGAACGGACAGGGGGAATGAAAAACTGTTTTTT.

This clonotype was detected ten times or more. The rearrangement uses TRBV5-1 and TRBJ2-1; 13 nucleotides line up with TRBD2. Looked up from germline, CDR1 is SGHRS and CDR2 is YFSETQ. V gave up 2 bases and J gave up 9 bases; unmatched junction bases: 17. The CDR3 is made up of 19 amino acids. For the CDR3, the DNA is TGCGCCAGCAGCTTCCAGAGCTTATCACTAGCGGGGGGGCCGGGTGAGCAGTTCTTC. This sequence encodes CASSFQSLSLAGGPGEQFF. Together with reference TRBV5-1 and TRBJ2-1, the CDR3 gives the full variable domain: KAGVTQTPRYLIKTRGQQVTLSCSPISGHRSVSWYQQTPGQGLQFLFEYFSETQRNKGNFPGRFSGRQFSNSRSEMNVSTLELGDSALYLCASSFQSLSLAGGPGEQFFGPGTRLTVL.

This rearrangement joins TRBV29-1 to TRBJ1-5; perhaps TRBD1 as D (5 bases). V lost 3 bases to trimming and J lost 2 bases, with 11 bases between them. Germline values: CDR1 SQVTM, CDR2 ANQGSEA. The length of the CDR3 is 14 residues. For the CDR3, the DNA is TGCAGCGTTGAGGGGGAAATGGGCAATCAGCCCCAGCATTTT. It is translated as CSVEGEMGNQPQHF.

This clonotype was detected many times. V gene TRBV6-2 or TRBV6-3 combines with J gene TRBJ2-6; D gene uncertain. The ends were cut back, 2 bases at V and 0 bases at J, with 5 bases in the middle. CDR1 is MNHEY, CDR2 SVGEGT, per germline. This CDR3 has 15 residues. CDR3 DNA sequence: TGTGCCAGCAGTTACATCTTCTCTGGGGCCAACGTCCTGACTTTC. Residues: CASSYIFSGANVLTF.

This clonotype was counted between two and nine times. V is TRBV15 and J is TRBJ2-7, with D perhaps given as TRBD1 or TRBD2 (6 bases each). Germline V gene lookup returns CDR1 LNHNV and CDR2 YYDKDF (reference sequence). V dropped 0 bases and J dropped 4 bases, with 13 bases sitting between them. This CDR3 has 15 residues. CDR3 DNA sequence: TGTGCCACCAGCAGAGATAGGGGGGACACTTACGAGCAGTACGTC. As protein: CATSRDRGDTYEQYV.

This clonotype has at least ten counts. V usage is TRBV5-5 and J usage is TRBJ1-2; no clear D. V lost 4 bases and J lost 2, with 12 bases in between. Germline CDR1 reads SGHKS; CDR2 reads YYEKEE (reference sequence). This CDR3 has 14 amino acids. In DNA form, the CDR3 reads TGTGCCAGCAGCCGGGGAGGTGCGAACTATGGCTACACCTTC. Its translation is CASSRGGANYGYTF.

This clonotype showed up just a few times. The CDR3 sequence: CASASAAGGPWEQFF. CDR3 nucleotide sequence: TGTGCCAGCGCATCAGCGGCGGGGGGGCCATGGGAGCAGTTCTTC. The rearrangement links TRBV7-9 to TRBJ2-1, with 9 nucleotides matching TRBD2. V dropped 8 bases and J dropped 10; count of bases not matched to a gene: 15. CDR1 SEHNR and CDR2 FQNEAQ come from the germline V gene (reference sequence). The CDR3 loop spans 15 amino acids. Full variable domain (missing parts from reference TRBV7-9 and TRBJ2-1): DTGVSQNPRHKITKRGQNVTFRCDPISEHNRLYWYRQTLGQGPEFLTYFQNEAQLEKSRLLSDRFSAERPKGSFSTLEIQRTEQGDSAMYLCASASAAGGPWEQFFGPGTRLTVL.

This rearrangement joins TRBV29-1 to TRBJ2-1, with D tentatively TRBD2 (5 bases). CDR3 length equals 11 residues. The germline V gene has CDR1 SQVTM and CDR2 ANQGSEA. Trimming pared 4 bases from V and 9 bases from J, leaving 10 bases between. This chain's CDR3 is CSVASGIEQFF. The CDR3 DNA is TGCAGCGTTGCTTCGGGGATTGAGCAGTTCTTC.

This clonotype came up a few times. This chain joins TRBV18 and TRBJ2-7; D uncertain. The V gene lost 4 bases and the J gene lost 0 bases, with 7 bases spanning the gap. The CDR3 runs 13 residues. From germline, CDR1 is KGHSH and CDR2 LQKENI. CDR3 protein: CASSLDVSYEQYV. The CDR3 DNA is TGTGCCAGCTCACTCGACGTCTCCTACGAGCAGTACGTC.

This clonotype was found many times. The genes are TRBV7-9 and TRBJ2-2; 7 bases are a match to TRBD1. V was pared by 4 bases and J by 4 bases, with 3 bases of the junction left unmatched. The length of the CDR3 is 14 residues. Germline V gene sequence: CDR1 SEHNR, CDR2 FQNEAQ (reference sequence). CDR3 DNA: TGTGCCAGCAGCTCCCGACAGGGCACCGGGGAGCTGTTTTTT. Protein: CASSSRQGTGELFF.

The CDR3: CASSFYGQEHPGAFF. DNA for the CDR3: TGTGCCAGCAGCTTTTACGGACAGGAGCATCCCGGAGCTTTCTTT. The chain has TRBV7-2 and TRBJ1-1; 7 bases map to TRBD1. The CDR3 is 15 amino acids. Germline V CDR1 and CDR2: SGHTA, FQGNSA. The V segment lost 3 bases and the J segment 10 bases; nucleotides outside the gene matches: 14.

The chain employs TRBV7-8 and TRBJ2-7; D might be TRBD2 (6 bases). V was clipped by 1 base and J by 2 bases, with 9 bases between them. From germline, CDR1 is SGHVS and CDR2 FQNEAQ. The CDR3 spans 14 residues. The CDR3, as DNA: TGTGCCAGCAGCTTAGTTACGGGGGCCTACGAGCAGTACGTC. This encodes CASSLVTGAYEQYV.

About this clonotype itself: This may stem from a read error, because a much larger clone lies one nucleotide away. The CDR3 loop is CATCDSQGARDTQYF. CDR3 DNA: TGTGCCACCTGTGATTCCCAGGGGGCCAGAGATACGCAGTATTTT. This chain links TRBV24-1 with TRBJ2-3; TRBD1 matches at 8 bases. Germline values: CDR1 KGHDR, CDR2 SFDVKD. This CDR3 region has 15 residues.

V gene TRBV19 combines with J gene TRBJ2-3; unclear D gene. CDR3 length: 13 residues. The germline CDR1 and CDR2 sequences are LNHDA and SQIVND (reference sequence). V was shortened by 5 bases and J by 1 base, with 7 bases between the two germline ends. CDR3 residues: CASSVDRTDTQYF. In DNA, the CDR3 is TGTGCCAGTAGTGTGGACCGCACAGATACGCAGTATTTT.

Only a few counts were recorded for this clonotype. The chain is built from TRBV7-8 and TRBJ1-3, with D perhaps matching TRBD1 (6 bases). The CDR3 consists of 16 residues. V was trimmed by 4 bases and J by 0 bases, leaving 13 bases between them. Germline lookup yields CDR1 SGHVS and CDR2 FQNEAQ. DNA of the CDR3: TGTGCCAGCAGCTCACAAAGGGGGTCCTCTGGAAACACCATATATTTT. This gives the protein CASSSQRGSSGNTIYF.

This clonotype was seen a few times. The V call is TRBV27, the J call TRBJ2-3; 11 bases align to TRBD2. CDR3 size: 15 residues. CDR1 is MNHEY, CDR2 SMNVEV, per germline (reference sequence). V shed 6 bases and J 6 bases; nucleotides not matched to a gene: 8. CDR3 sequence: CASRQTSGVWDTQYF. The CDR3 nucleotides read TGTGCCAGCAGACAGACTAGCGGGGTTTGGGATACGCAGTATTTT.

Note on this clonotype: One end of the junction fails to match germline, which may point to a read error. The chain combines TRBV9 with TRBJ2-4; D might be TRBD2 (5 bases). Germline-derived CDR1 and CDR2 are SGDLS and YYNGEE. This CDR3 has 16 amino acids. The CDR3 DNA is TGTGCCAGCACCGTAGGTCGGGATTTAGCCAAAAACATTCAGTACTTC. It specifies CASTVGRDLAKNIQYF.

This clonotype was recorded a few times. The CDR3 DNA reads as TGTGCCAGCACCAAGTCGTCGGTTTCTGGCTACACCTTC. Its translation: CASTKSSVSGYTF. This chain joins TRBV6-6 and TRBJ1-2; D is ambiguous. The CDR3 has 13 residues. The V gene lost 7 bases and the J gene lost 7 bases, with 16 bases spanning the gap. Germline CDR1 is MNHNY and CDR2 is SVGAGI (reference sequence).

This clonotype showed up just a few times. The CDR3 region is CASSLNLGGRAEAFF. CDR3 DNA sequence: TGTGCCAGCTCACTAAACCTGGGGGGACGTGCTGAAGCTTTCTTT. This chain links TRBV18 with TRBJ1-1; D possibly corresponds to TRBD1 (5 bases). CDR1 and CDR2 from the germline V gene are KGHSH and LQKENI. CDR3 length equals 15 residues. Trimming shortened V by 4 bases and J by 6 bases, and 18 bases separated the two germline ends.

There are many counts of this clonotype. This chain links TRBV20-1 with TRBJ2-5, with 9 bases lining up with TRBD2. V dropped 6 bases and J dropped 3; count of bases not matched to a gene: 5. The germline gives CDR1 DFQATT, CDR2 SNEGSKA (reference sequence). CDR3 size: 13 residues. CDR3 DNA: TGCAGTGCCGTAATAGCGGGGGAAGAGACCCAGTACTTC. This translates into CSAVIAGEETQYF.